Described below is a single T cell receptor beta chain sequence and its context. Trimming shortened V by 7 bases and J by 2 bases, and 12 bases separated the two germline ends. Germline-derived CDR1 and CDR2 are MNHNY and SVGAGI (reference sequence). The CDR3 is 13 residues long. The data belong to a study of blood T cell repertoires in COVID-19. Profiling relied on immunoSEQ multiplex PCR, and the TCRdb table lists in-frame clones only, not all of them. Among approximately 71,000 clones, less than 95% were seen once, and the ten largest hold around 5%. Source material: peripheral blood. This chain connects TRBV6-6 to TRBJ2-7, with D possibly TRBD1 on 5 matching bases. The sequence derives from a woman aged 18-30 years with acute or convalescent COVID-19. The CDR3 here is CASTMTDTYEQYF. The CDR3 DNA reads TGTGCCAGCACCATGACAGATACCTACGAGCAGTACTTC.